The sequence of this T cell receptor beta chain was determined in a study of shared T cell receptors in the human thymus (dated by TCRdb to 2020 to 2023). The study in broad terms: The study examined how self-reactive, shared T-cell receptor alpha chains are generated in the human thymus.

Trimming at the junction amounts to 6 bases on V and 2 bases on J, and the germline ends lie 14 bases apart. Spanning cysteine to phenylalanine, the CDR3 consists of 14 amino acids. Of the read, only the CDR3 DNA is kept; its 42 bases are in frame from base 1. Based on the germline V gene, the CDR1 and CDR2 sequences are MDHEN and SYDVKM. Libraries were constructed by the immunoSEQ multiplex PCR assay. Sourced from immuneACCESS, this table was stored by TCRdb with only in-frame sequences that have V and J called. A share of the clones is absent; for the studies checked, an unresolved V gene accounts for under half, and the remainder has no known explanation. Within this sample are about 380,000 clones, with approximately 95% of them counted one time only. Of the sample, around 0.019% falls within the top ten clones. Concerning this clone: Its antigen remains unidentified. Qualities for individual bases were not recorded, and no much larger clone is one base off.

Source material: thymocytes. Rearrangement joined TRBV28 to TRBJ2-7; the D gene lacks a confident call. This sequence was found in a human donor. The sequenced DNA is TGTGCCAGCAGAGAACAGCATAACCCCTACGAGCAGTACTTC. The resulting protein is CASREQHNPYEQYF.